This T cell receptor beta chain derives from a study of blood T cell repertoires in COVID-19. For the study at large: T cells, B-cell-depleted T cells, or PBMCs provided the cDNA or gDNA that served as material.

Of note for this clone: Different DNA sequences within this sample yield the same CDR3.

Study processing details: Estimation of nucleated cell counts relied on the amplification of reference gene primers. TCRdb's copy holds only in-frame clones and misses some; the assay was immunoSEQ multiplex PCR. V, J and clone size were drawn from that table, and D and trimming were deduced from the DNA. The data hold about 200,000 clones, with 80% to 90% observed a single time. The sequence came from a man aged 55 to 70 who had recovered from COVID-19. Material for sequencing was peripheral blood.

The CDR3 region has the DNA TGTGCCAGCAGTTTATCGCGGGAGCAGTACTTC. As protein: CASSLSREQYF. V and J are TRBV28 and TRBJ2-7; D not certain. V lost 1 base to trimming and J lost 7 bases, with 5 bases between them. This CDR3 is 11 amino acids long. The V gene's germline CDR1 is MDHEN and CDR2 SYDVKM.